Below, 29 T cell receptor beta chains from the same sample are listed, as sequenced in a study of blood T cell dynamics during melanoma immunotherapy. Here immunoSEQ multiplex PCR was the method, and the copy in TCRdb shows in-frame clones only, minus some. This table has a few thousand clones, around 86% appearing once. The time point: pre-treatment baseline. The sequences come from blood, collected from a patient treated with checkpoint blockade. Every receptor here comes from a human donor with melanoma.

This clone occurred once. The chain has TRBV12-5 and TRBJ2-7; 14 bases are a match to TRBD2. CDR1 is LGHNT, CDR2 FRNRAP, per germline. This CDR3 has 23 residues. V lost 0 bases, J lost 5 bases, and 24 bases stayed unmatched. This CDR3 reads CASGLVTRWDTGTSGSSGNEQYF. The DNA for the CDR3 is TGTGCTAGTGGTTTGGTAACCCGGTGGGACACCGGGACTAGCGGGAGCAGCGGGAACGAGCAGTACTTC.

This rearrangement joins TRBV7-8 to TRBJ2-1; a possible D gene is TRBD2 (6 bases). The CDR3 contains 17 residues. V lost 0 bases to trimming and J lost 5 bases, with 17 bases between them. Germline CDR1 is SGHVS and CDR2 is FQNEAQ. CDR3: CASSLAGFRGSDNEQFF. The CDR3 coding sequence is TGTGCCAGCAGCTTAGCGGGTTTTCGGGGGAGCGACAATGAGCAGTTCTTC.

The table lists this clone with a count of one. The chain joins TRBV14 to TRBJ2-5; 10 bases align to TRBD1. The end of the DNA is better explained by TRBJ2-7, so the J call may be wrong. Germline CDR1 is SGHDN and CDR2 is FVKESK. This CDR3 has 14 residues. The CDR3 loop is CASSRRDRGYEQYF. CDR3 sequence (DNA): TGTGCCAGCAGCCGACGGGACAGGGGCTACGAGCAGTACTTC.

This clone occurred once. V and J are TRBV7-9 and TRBJ2-7; D might be TRBD1 or TRBD2, each matching 5 bases. V lost 1 base to trimming and J lost 3 bases, with 13 bases between them. Germline loops: CDR1 SEHNR, CDR2 FQNEAQ (reference sequence). The CDR3 extends over 15 amino acids. The CDR3 DNA reads TGTGCCAGCAGCTTAGGTGGGGACCACCTCTACGAGCAGTACTTC. This sequence encodes CASSLGGDHLYEQYF. The full variable domain, completed using reference TRBV7-9 and TRBJ2-7, is DTGVSQNPRHKITKRGQNVTFRCDPISEHNRLYWYRQTLGQGPEFLTYFQNEAQLEKSRLLSDRFSAERPKGSFSTLEIQRTEQGDSAMYLCASSLGGDHLYEQYFGPGTRLTVT.

The CDR3 reads CASSAPDRARQPQHF. CDR3 DNA sequence: TGTGCCAGCAGCGCCCCCGACAGGGCCCGTCAGCCCCAGCATTTT. V usage is TRBV5-8 and J usage is TRBJ1-5; 7 bases are a match to TRBD1. V lost 4 bases and J lost 6; bases outside the gene matches: 10. The CDR3 totals 15 residues. CDR1 and CDR2 from the germline V gene are SGHTS and YDEGEE.

V is TRBV11-2 and J is TRBJ1-5; possible D gene TRBD1, 6 bases. V gave up 9 bases and J gave up 3 bases, with 15 bases separating them. This CDR3 has 14 amino acids. The germline CDR1 and CDR2 sequences are SGHAT and FQNNGV. CDR3 nucleotide sequence: TGTGCCAGTTCAGTTGGGGGGCCCAATCAGCCCCAGCATTTT. It translates to CASSVGGPNQPQHF.

The chain recombines TRBV30 with TRBJ2-1; 9 nucleotides match TRBD2. V trimming: 2 bases; J trimming: 0 bases; junction bases outside the gene matches: 2. The CDR3 runs to 15 residues. CDR1 is GTSNPN and CDR2 is SVGIG in the germline V gene (reference sequence). The DNA for the CDR3 is TGTGCCTGGAGTTCACTAGCGGGCTCCTACAATGAGCAGTTCTTC. This codes for CAWSSLAGSYNEQFF.

The rearrangement joins TRBV7-9 to TRBJ2-3; possibly TRBD2 for D (5 bases). The V gene lost 3 bases and the J gene lost 6 bases, with 16 bases spanning the gap. CDR1 is SEHNR, CDR2 FQNEAQ, per germline (reference sequence). The CDR3 sequence is 15 residues long. CDR3 coding DNA: TGTGCCAGCAGCTTGCTAGCCCCAAACGCGGATACGCAGTATTTT. Translating gives CASSLLAPNADTQYF.

The CDR3 DNA sequence: TGCGCCAGCAGCCAAGGGCAAGGTGGGACCTACGAGCAGTACTTC. Amino acids: CASSQGQGGTYEQYF. The genes are TRBV4-3 and TRBJ2-7, with D unclear. The CDR3 is 15 residues long. Germline V CDR1 and CDR2: LGHNA, YSLEER. The ends were cut back, 1 base at V and 2 bases at J, with 12 bases in the middle.

V usage is TRBV19 and J usage is TRBJ2-2; D might be TRBD1 (5 bases). CDR3 length equals 15 residues. The germline V and J ends were trimmed by 6 bases and 0 bases, with 11 bases remaining between them. CDR1 and CDR2 (germline): LNHDA, SQIVND (reference sequence). CDR3 amino acids: CASRPGQTNTGELFF. The CDR3 DNA sequence: TGTGCCAGTAGGCCAGGACAAACGAACACCGGGGAGCTGTTTTTT.

The chain uses TRBV11-3 and TRBJ1-2; 8 nucleotides line up with TRBD1. After removal of 1 base from V and 4 bases from J, the junction contained 2 bases not matched to a gene. This CDR3 is built from 14 residues. The germline CDR1 and CDR2 sequences are SGHNT and YENEEA. CDR3 nucleotide sequence: TGTGCCAGCAGCTTAGGCACAGGGGGCTATGGCTACACCTTC. This translates into CASSLGTGGYGYTF. Using reference TRBV11-3 and TRBJ1-2 for the parts outside the CDR3, the full variable domain is EAGVVQSPRYKIIEKKQPVAFWCNPISGHNTLYWYLQNLGQGPELLIRYENEEAVDDSQLPKDRFSAERLKGVDSTLKIQPAELGDSAVYLCASSLGTGGYGYTFGSGTRLTVV.

In DNA, the CDR3 is TGTGCCAGCAGCTTAGGGCAGGCGGGAGAATGGGAGCAGTACTTC. It codes for CASSLGQAGEWEQYF. The chain links TRBV7-2 to TRBJ2-7, with 7 bases fitting TRBD2. Trimming took 1 base from V and 7 from J; bases not matched to a gene: 10. CDR1 and CDR2 from the germline V gene are SGHTA and FQGNSA. CDR3 size: 15 residues.

The chain employs TRBV5-5 and TRBJ2-2; D is undetermined. Germline V CDR1 and CDR2: SGHKS, YYEKEE (reference sequence). V was clipped by 4 bases and J by 0 bases, with 13 bases between them. This CDR3 spans 16 amino acids. The CDR3 region has the DNA TGTGCCAGCAGCCAGGCCTGGACCACGAACACCGGGGAGCTGTTTTTT. Its protein product is CASSQAWTTNTGELFF. Full variable domain (remainder filled in from reference TRBV5-5 and TRBJ2-2): DAGVTQSPTHLIKTRGQQVTLRCSPISGHKSVSWYQQVLGQGPQFIFQYYEKEERGRGNFPDRFSARQFPNYSSELNVNALLLGDSALYLCASSQAWTTNTGELFFGEGSRLTVL.

The chain couples TRBV11-2 to TRBJ1-1; 8 nucleotides match TRBD1. Losses at the gene ends were 6 bases for V and 8 bases for J; bases not matched to a gene: 5. The CDR3 runs to 12 residues. CDR1 is SGHAT, CDR2 FQNNGV, per germline. The CDR3, as DNA: TGTGCCAGCAGGTCCGGACAGGGCGAAGCTTTCTTT. Translated: CASRSGQGEAFF.

CDR3 protein: CASRERPGLAYEQYF. The CDR3 DNA follows: TGTGCCAGCAGAGAAAGACCGGGACTAGCGTACGAGCAGTACTTC. The V and J genes are TRBV2 and TRBJ2-7; 10 bases map to TRBD2. The CDR3 runs to 15 residues. Germline CDR1 reads SNHLY; CDR2 reads FYNNEI. Trimming took 6 bases from V and 4 from J; bases not matched to a gene: 9.

The sample holds one count of this clone. The CDR3 region has the DNA TGTGCCAGCAGCATCGGCCGGGAGACCCAGTACTTC. As protein: CASSIGRETQYF. V and J are TRBV7-2 and TRBJ2-5; D not resolved. CDR3 length: 12 residues. In germline, CDR1 is SGHTA, CDR2 FQGNSA. V gave up 5 bases and J gave up 5 bases, with 9 bases separating them.

The rearrangement links TRBV2 to TRBJ1-3, with 7 bases matching TRBD1. CDR3 length: 16 amino acids. The V segment lost 6 bases and the J segment 0 bases; nucleotides outside the gene matches: 8. Germline V lookup: CDR1 SNHLY, CDR2 FYNNEI. The CDR3 DNA sequence: TGTGCCAGCAGAGCAGGGACAGCCACCTCTGGAAACACCATATATTTT. Translated, it gives CASRAGTATSGNTIYF.

V is TRBV7-9 and J is TRBJ2-2; D is unresolved. This CDR3 contains 14 residues. CDR1 and CDR2 (germline): SEHNR, FQNEAQ (reference sequence). V lost 5 bases, J lost 3 bases, and 10 bases lay in between. DNA for the CDR3: TGTGCCAGCAGCAGGGTAGTATACACCGGGGAGCTGTTTTTT. Translated: CASSRVVYTGELFF.

The rearrangement links TRBV7-8 to TRBJ2-5; D is uncertain. Germline V gives CDR1 SGHVS, CDR2 FQNEAQ. Trimming shortened V by 3 bases and J by 2 bases, and 16 bases separated the two germline ends. The CDR3 totals 16 residues. The CDR3: CASSFYGPTAQETQYF. CDR3 coding DNA: TGTGCCAGCAGCTTTTACGGCCCGACGGCGCAAGAGACCCAGTACTTC.

The chain has TRBV7-3 and TRBJ2-6; D gene unclear. V lost 0 bases to trimming and J lost 6 bases, with 9 bases between them. The germline V gene has CDR1 SGHTA and CDR2 FQGTGA. The CDR3 is made up of 15 amino acids. In nucleotides, the CDR3 is TGTGCCAGCAGCTTAACCTCCTCCCTGGCCAACGTCCTGACTTTC. It codes for CASSLTSSLANVLTF.

This clone was detected a few times. The genes are TRBV7-3 and TRBJ1-1, with unresolved D. CDR3 length: 13 amino acids. Germline CDR1 and CDR2: SGHTA and FQGTGA. Deletions cut 3 bases from V and 5 bases from J, with 10 bases between. The DNA of the CDR3 is TGTGCCAGCAGCTTCGACGGTAATACTGAAGCTTTCTTT. Amino acids: CASSFDGNTEAFF.

The rearrangement uses TRBV9 and TRBJ1-4; weak D call: TRBD1 (5 bases). The germline V gene encodes CDR1 SGDLS and CDR2 YYNGEE. The germline V and J ends were trimmed by 0 bases and 7 bases, with 7 bases remaining between them. The CDR3 spans 13 residues. CDR3 nucleotide sequence: TGTGCCAGCAGCGTAGACGGGACTGAAAAACTGTTTTTT. Translating it yields CASSVDGTEKLFF.

This chain connects TRBV29-1 to TRBJ2-5; 7 bases align to TRBD1. CDR1 is SQVTM, CDR2 ANQGSEA, per germline. The CDR3 spans 13 residues. V lost 3 bases to trimming and J lost 4 bases; unmatched junction nucleotides: 5. The CDR3: CSVDLDRRETQYF. CDR3 DNA: TGCAGCGTTGATTTGGACAGGCGAGAGACCCAGTACTTC.

J is TRBJ2-7 and V is TRBV6-5; 12 positions match TRBD2. With 6 bases clipped from V and 3 bases from J, the junction kept 6 bases outside the gene matches. The CDR3 length is 15 residues. Germline assignment: CDR1 MNHEY and CDR2 SVGAGI. CDR3 amino acids: CASSLAGGPNYEQYF. Here the CDR3 DNA reads TGTGCCAGCAGCCTAGCGGGAGGGCCTAACTACGAGCAGTACTTC.

CDR3 in amino acids: CASSGGNNQPQHF. For the CDR3, the DNA is TGTGCCAGCAGCGGAGGGAACAATCAGCCCCAGCATTTT. This sequence joins TRBV9 and TRBJ1-5; D is uncertain. Looked up from germline, CDR1 is SGDLS and CDR2 is YYNGEE. The V and J ends lost 3 bases and 3 bases respectively, with 7 bases between them. The CDR3 covers 13 residues.

The V gene is TRBV11-2, the J gene TRBJ2-7; 10 positions agree with TRBD2. CDR3 size: 16 residues. V was pared by 3 bases and J by 2 bases, with 7 bases of the junction left unmatched. Germline V gives CDR1 SGHAT, CDR2 FQNNGV. For the CDR3, the DNA is TGTGCCAGCAGCTTCCCTAGCGGGAGCCCTACCTACGAGCAGTACTTC. Amino acid sequence: CASSFPSGSPTYEQYF.

The V call is TRBV25-1, the J call TRBJ2-7, with TRBD2 identical over 7 bases. V trimming: 10 bases; J trimming: 3 bases; junction bases outside the gene matches: 6. This CDR3 is built from 12 residues. Germline V gene sequence: CDR1 MGHDK, CDR2 SYGVNS. Here the CDR3 reads CATDPGGYEQYF. Here the CDR3 DNA reads TGTGCCACCGATCCGGGGGGCTACGAGCAGTACTTC.

V and J are TRBV27 and TRBJ2-1, with D unresolved. The V end was cut by 1 base, the J end by 3 bases, with 10 bases between. Germline assignment: CDR1 MNHEY and CDR2 SMNVEV (reference sequence). This CDR3 region has 15 residues. This chain's CDR3 is CASSLLGNDYNEQFF. CDR3 in DNA: TGTGCCAGCAGTTTATTGGGTAATGACTACAATGAGCAGTTCTTC.

The rearrangement joins TRBV28 to TRBJ2-1; 10 nucleotides match TRBD1. CDR1 and CDR2 from the germline V gene are MDHEN and SYDVKM. The CDR3 loop spans 15 amino acids. Losses at the gene ends were 2 bases for V and 8 bases for J; bases not matched to a gene: 6. CDR3 sequence: CASSLVGQGFHEQFF. As DNA, the CDR3 is TGTGCCAGCAGTTTAGTGGGACAGGGGTTTCATGAGCAGTTCTTC.